The 20 T cell receptor beta chains below come from one sample, sequenced in a study of CD8 T cells in ankylosing spondylitis. TCRdb re-analysed the 5' RACE reads in MiXCR, keeping a single row per CDR3 protein. The top ten hold 6% of the sample, which has approximately 150,000 distinct CDR3 sequences, about a third seen once. The sequenced sample was synovial fluid, either unsorted or a sorted T cell fraction (not recorded which). These receptors came from a male donor with ankylosing spondylitis.

The chain couples TRBV6-1 to TRBJ1-1, with a tentative D call TRBD1 (5 bases). The CDR3 runs 15 residues. Deletions cut 5 bases from V and 10 bases from J, with 23 bases between. The germline CDR1 and CDR2 sequences are MNHNS and SASEGT. DNA of the CDR3: TGTGCCAGCAGTCCCAGACGGGGCAACCTCGAGGGAGCTTTCTTT. Protein product: CASSPRRGNLEGAFF.

This chain connects TRBV5-1 to TRBJ2-2, with D perhaps matching TRBD1 (6 bases). Trimming left V 0 bases short and J 0 bases short, with 9 bases between. Germline V gene sequence: CDR1 SGHRS, CDR2 YFSETQ. The CDR3 sequence is 16 residues long. The CDR3 loop is CASSLETGTNTGELFF. The CDR3 DNA follows: TGCGCCAGCAGCTTGGAAACAGGGACGAACACCGGGGAGCTGTTTTTT. The complete variable domain, with remaining parts taken from reference TRBV5-1 and TRBJ2-2, reads KAGVTQTPRYLIKTRGQQVTLSCSPISGHRSVSWYQQTPGQGLQFLFEYFSETQRNKGNFPGRFSGRQFSNSRSEMNVSTLELGDSALYLCASSLETGTNTGELFFGEGSRLTVL.

Only a few counts were recorded for this clonotype. This chain connects TRBV6-5 to TRBJ2-7; TRBD1 aligns across 11 bases. The germline gives CDR1 MNHEY, CDR2 SVGAGI. The CDR3 length is 16 residues. J gave up 1 base and V 4 bases, and 6 bases lay outside the gene matches. DNA for the CDR3: TGTGCCAGCAGTTCCGCCGGACAGGGGGCATCCTACGAGCAGTACTTC. Its protein product is CASSSAGQGASYEQYF.

For this clonotype: A clone one base away is much larger, so this may be a read error. The chain combines TRBV6-1 with TRBJ2-6; D not resolved. Between the trimmed V and J ends, which lost 9 bases and 0 bases, there was a span of 9 bases. Germline CDR1 and CDR2: MNHNS and SASEGT. There are 14 residues in the CDR3. The CDR3 loop reads CARKPVSGANVLTF. The CDR3 nucleotides are TGTGCCAGAAAACCGGTCTCTGGGGCCAACGTCCTGACTTTC.

In this sample, this clonotype turned up a few times. The chain links TRBV4-1 to TRBJ2-7, with a weak D call TRBD1 (5 bases). CDR3 length: 15 residues. Deletions cut 0 bases from V and 0 bases from J, with 9 bases between. The germline CDR1 and CDR2 sequences are MGHRA and YSYEKL. The CDR3 loop is CASSQEDRASYEQYF. CDR3 nucleotide sequence: TGCGCCAGCAGCCAAGAAGACAGAGCCTCCTACGAGCAGTACTTC.

The chain uses TRBV5-6 and TRBJ2-1; D might be TRBD1 (6 bases). CDR1 and CDR2 from the germline V gene are SGHDT and YYEEEE. The CDR3 contains 16 residues. Trimming removed 0 bases from V and 10 bases from J, with 20 bases in between. The CDR3 DNA is TGTGCCAGCAGCTTGGCCGGGATAGAGGGGGTGGGAGAGCAGTTCTTC. Protein sequence: CASSLAGIEGVGEQFF.

The chain carries TRBV5-1 and TRBJ2-3, with 7 bases fitting TRBD1. This CDR3 contains 14 residues. Trimming cost V 3 bases and J 6 bases; bases outside gene matches: 7. The germline V gene encodes CDR1 SGHRS and CDR2 YFSETQ. The CDR3 DNA reads as TGCGCCAGCAGCTCTCGACAGGGATCCGATACGCAGTATTTT. It yields the protein CASSSRQGSDTQYF.

The V call is TRBV5-6, the J call TRBJ2-1; D may be TRBD1 (8 bases). The CDR3 is made up of 16 amino acids. CDR1 and CDR2 (germline): SGHDT, YYEEEE. Trimming removed 3 bases at V and 9 bases at J, with 22 bases between. CDR3 residues: CASSSNRGGPFSEQFF. CDR3 nucleotide sequence: TGTGCCAGCAGCTCCAACAGGGGGGGCCCCTTCTCTGAGCAGTTCTTC.

The chain employs TRBV3-1 and TRBJ2-7, with D possibly matching TRBD2 (6 bases). Between the trimmed V and J ends, which lost 0 bases and 1 base, there was a span of 13 bases. Germline CDR1 LGHDT, CDR2 YNNKEL (reference sequence). This CDR3 comprises 16 residues. This CDR3 reads CASSQDLGRGSYEQYF. For the CDR3, the DNA is TGTGCCAGCAGCCAAGATCTTGGACGGGGGTCCTACGAGCAGTACTTC.

This clonotype was seen a single time. The chain links TRBV7-6 to TRBJ2-7, with a tentative D call TRBD1 (6 bases). Trimming cost V 6 bases and J 6 bases, with 18 bases left between them. CDR1 and CDR2 from the germline V gene are SGHVS and FNYEAQ. CDR3 length: 14 residues. The CDR3: CASRRGQWGGEQYF. CDR3 DNA sequence: TGTGCCAGCAGGCGAGGACAGTGGGGCGGCGAGCAGTACTTC. Filled out from reference TRBV7-6 and TRBJ2-7, the complete variable domain reads GAGVSQSPRYKVTKRGQDVALRCDPISGHVSLYWYRQALGQGPEFLTYFNYEAQQDKSGLPNDRFSAERPEGSISTLTIQRTEQRDSAMYRCASRRGQWGGEQYFGPGTRLTVT.

The genes are TRBV2 and TRBJ1-6; no clear D gene. Deletions cut 3 bases from V and 6 bases from J, with 3 bases between. CDR3 length: 12 amino acids. Germline values: CDR1 SNHLY, CDR2 FYNNEI. This CDR3 is CASSDSNSPLHF. The CDR3 DNA reads TGTGCCAGCAGTGACAGTAATTCACCCCTCCACTTT.

The gene calls are TRBV20-1 and TRBJ2-1; TRBD2 might be the D (5 bases). The CDR3 loop spans 14 amino acids. V gave up 5 bases and J gave up 4 bases, with 15 bases separating them. Germline CDR1 reads DFQATT; CDR2 reads SNEGSKA (reference sequence). The CDR3 protein is CSAPEGGRYNEQFF. Here the CDR3 DNA reads TGCAGTGCTCCCGAGGGCGGCAGATACAATGAGCAGTTCTTC.

The chain's CDR3 is CASSDTDRGFEQFF. The CDR3 DNA follows: TGCGCCAGCAGCGACACGGACAGGGGGTTTGAGCAGTTCTTC. The chain joins TRBV5-1 to TRBJ2-1; 10 bases align to TRBD1. The trim removed 4 bases at V and 9 bases at J, leaving 7 bases unmatched. CDR3 length equals 14 residues. Germline loops: CDR1 SGHRS, CDR2 YFSETQ.

This clonotype was detected only a few times. The V call is TRBV6-7, the J call TRBJ2-3; possibly TRBD1 for D (5 bases). TRBV6-7 is annotated as an ORF whose role is uncertain. The CDR3 covers 16 residues. V lost 0 bases and J 3 bases, leaving 13 bases between the germline ends. CDR3: CASSYSKARVTDTQYF. The CDR3 DNA sequence: TGTGCCAGCAGTTACTCGAAAGCCAGGGTTACAGATACGCAGTATTTT.

This rearrangement joins TRBV28 to TRBJ2-7; a possible D gene is TRBD1 (6 bases). The ends were cut back, 5 bases at V and 7 bases at J, with 9 bases in the middle. The CDR3 is 11 amino acids. Germline V CDR1 and CDR2: MDHEN, SYDVKM. CDR3 sequence (DNA): TGTGCCAGCAGTATGGGACAAGAGCAGTACTTC. Translating it yields CASSMGQEQYF.

The V gene is TRBV4-2, the J gene TRBJ2-1; 12 nucleotides match TRBD2. The CDR3 length is 15 residues. Unmatched junction bases numbered 1, after V lost 2 bases and J lost 5 bases. The V gene's germline CDR1 is LGHNA and CDR2 YNFKEQ. The CDR3 reads CASSQLAGGDNEQFF. Written as DNA, the CDR3 is TGTGCCAGCAGCCAACTAGCGGGAGGGGACAATGAGCAGTTCTTC.

The V and J genes are TRBV5-1 and TRBJ2-1; the match to TRBD2 covers 8 bases. V shed 4 bases, J shed 9 bases, and the junction held 12 bases outside the gene matches. This CDR3 has 15 residues. Germline CDR1 is SGHRS and CDR2 is YFSETQ. For the CDR3, the DNA is TGCGCCAGCAGCGGGGGACTAGTGGGCCGTGGTGAGCAGTTCTTC. Its protein is CASSGGLVGRGEQFF.

This clonotype was detected only a few times. The rearrangement uses TRBV7-6 and TRBJ2-1; weak D call: TRBD2 (5 bases). The V and J ends lost 5 bases and 6 bases respectively, with 14 bases between them. CDR1 is SGHVS and CDR2 is FNYEAQ in the germline V gene. The CDR3 has 14 amino acids. The CDR3 reads CASSPLASINEQFF. The CDR3 DNA reads as TGTGCCAGCAGCCCCTTAGCGTCCATCAATGAGCAGTTCTTC.

The chain recombines TRBV15 with TRBJ2-1; 7 bases agree with TRBD2. The CDR3 consists of 17 residues. J was trimmed by 6 bases and V by 1 base; bases with no gene match: 12. Germline lookup yields CDR1 LNHNV and CDR2 YYDKDF (reference sequence). The CDR3 DNA is TGTGCCACCAGCAGAGTGGGTGTGGGCAGGGAGGGCAATGAGCAGTTCTTC. Its translation is CATSRVGVGREGNEQFF.

This clonotype was detected a few times. The chain employs TRBV12-3 or TRBV12-4 and TRBJ2-7; D remains ambiguous. The CDR3 extends over 11 amino acids. V was shortened by 10 bases and J by 6 bases, with 13 bases between the two germline ends. The CDR3 sequence: CATSSEGEQYF. The CDR3 nucleotides read TGTGCCACCTCCTCGGAAGGCGAGCAGTACTTC.